The clone carrying this T cell receptor beta chain was observed at least ten times. The sample originates from a study of T cells in Graves' hyperthyroidism and ophthalmopathy. Amplification yielded TCR beta CDR3 regions, with RNA transcripts as the source. Primed by the HTBI set, a first-round RT-PCR was run on the TCR CDR3. TCRdb itself ran the multiplex PCR reads through MiXCR, one entry per CDR3 protein. This table has about 290,000 distinct CDR3 sequences, 13% appearing once. Trimming removed 0 bases at V and 3 bases at J, with 9 bases between. Looked up from germline, CDR1 is SGHVS and CDR2 is FQNEAQ. This CDR3 comprises 15 residues.

V is TRBV7-8 and J is TRBJ2-1; D is unclear. Sequencing was done on a sample of blood. This sequence originates from a woman aged 25 to 39 with Graves' hyperthyroidism that later progressed to Graves' ophthalmopathy. This CDR3 reads CASSLAYGGYNEQFF. DNA of the CDR3: TGTGCCAGCAGCTTAGCGTATGGTGGCTACAATGAGCAGTTCTTC.